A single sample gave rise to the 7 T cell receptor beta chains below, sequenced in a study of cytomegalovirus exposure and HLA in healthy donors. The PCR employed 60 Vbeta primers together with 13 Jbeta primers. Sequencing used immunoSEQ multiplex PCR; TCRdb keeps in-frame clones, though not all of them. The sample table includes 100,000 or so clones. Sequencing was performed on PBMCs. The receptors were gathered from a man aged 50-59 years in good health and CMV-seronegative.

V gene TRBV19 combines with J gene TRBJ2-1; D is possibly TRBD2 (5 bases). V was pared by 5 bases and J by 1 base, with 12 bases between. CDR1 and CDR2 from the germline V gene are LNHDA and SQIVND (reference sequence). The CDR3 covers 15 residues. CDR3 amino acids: CASSGETTSYNEQFF. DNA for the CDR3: TGTGCCAGTAGTGGGGAGACAACATCCTACAATGAGCAGTTCTTC. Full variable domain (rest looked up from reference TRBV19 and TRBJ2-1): DGGITQSPKYLFRKEGQNVTLSCEQNLNHDAMYWYRQDPGQGLRLIYYSQIVNDFQKGDIAEGYSVSREKKESFPLTVTSAQKNPTAFYLCASSGETTSYNEQFFGPGTRLTVL.

The DNA for the CDR3 is TGTGCCAGCAGCCCAGACAGATACAATGAGCAGTTCTTC. Its translation: CASSPDRYNEQFF. The gene calls are TRBV11-2 and TRBJ2-1, with a possible D match to TRBD1 (5 bases). Trimming removed 5 bases from V and 4 bases from J, with 9 bases in between. CDR3 length: 13 residues. Germline values: CDR1 SGHAT, CDR2 FQNNGV.

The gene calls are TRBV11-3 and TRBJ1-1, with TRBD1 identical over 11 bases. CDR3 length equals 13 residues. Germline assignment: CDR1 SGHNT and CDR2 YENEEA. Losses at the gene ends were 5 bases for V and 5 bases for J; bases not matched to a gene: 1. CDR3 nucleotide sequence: TGTGCCAGCAGCCGGGACAGGGGGACTGAAGCTTTCTTT. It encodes CASSRDRGTEAFF.

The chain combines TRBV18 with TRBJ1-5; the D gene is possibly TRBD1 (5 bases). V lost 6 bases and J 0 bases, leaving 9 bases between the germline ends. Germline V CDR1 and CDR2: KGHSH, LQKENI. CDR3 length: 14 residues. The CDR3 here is CASSPTDSNQPQHF. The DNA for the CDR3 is TGTGCCAGCTCGCCGACAGATAGCAATCAGCCCCAGCATTTT. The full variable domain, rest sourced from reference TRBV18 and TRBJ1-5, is NAGVMQNPRHLVRRRGQEARLRCSPMKGHSHVYWYRQLPEEGLKFMVYLQKENIIDESGMPKERFSAEFPKEGPSILRIQQVVRGDSAAYFCASSPTDSNQPQHFGDGTRLSIL.

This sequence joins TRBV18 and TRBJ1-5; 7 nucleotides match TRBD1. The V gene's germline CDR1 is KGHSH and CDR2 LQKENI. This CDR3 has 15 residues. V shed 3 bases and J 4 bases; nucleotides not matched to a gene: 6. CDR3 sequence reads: CASSPLGQQNQPQHF. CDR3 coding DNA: TGTGCCAGCTCACCGCTGGGACAGCAGAATCAGCCCCAGCATTTT.

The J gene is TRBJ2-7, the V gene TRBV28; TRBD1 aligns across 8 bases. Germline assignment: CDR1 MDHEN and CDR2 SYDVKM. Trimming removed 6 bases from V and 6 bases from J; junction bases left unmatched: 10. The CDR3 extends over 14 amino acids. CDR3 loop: CASSRGQGRTEQYF. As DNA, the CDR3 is TGTGCCAGCAGCAGGGGGCAGGGAAGAACCGAGCAGTACTTC. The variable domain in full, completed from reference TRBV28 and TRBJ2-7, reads DVKVTQSSRYLVKRTGEKVFLECVQDMDHENMFWYRQDPGLGLRLIYFSYDVKMKEKGDIPEGYSVSREKKERFSLILESASTNQTSMYLCASSRGQGRTEQYFGPGTRLTVT.

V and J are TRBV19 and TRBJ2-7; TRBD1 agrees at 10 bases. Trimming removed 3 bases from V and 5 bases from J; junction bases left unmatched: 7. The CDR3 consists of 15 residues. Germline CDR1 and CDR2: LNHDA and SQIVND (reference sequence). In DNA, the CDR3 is TGTGCCAGTAGTATTAGGAGACAGGGGGCGGACGAGCAGTACTTC. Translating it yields CASSIRRQGADEQYF.